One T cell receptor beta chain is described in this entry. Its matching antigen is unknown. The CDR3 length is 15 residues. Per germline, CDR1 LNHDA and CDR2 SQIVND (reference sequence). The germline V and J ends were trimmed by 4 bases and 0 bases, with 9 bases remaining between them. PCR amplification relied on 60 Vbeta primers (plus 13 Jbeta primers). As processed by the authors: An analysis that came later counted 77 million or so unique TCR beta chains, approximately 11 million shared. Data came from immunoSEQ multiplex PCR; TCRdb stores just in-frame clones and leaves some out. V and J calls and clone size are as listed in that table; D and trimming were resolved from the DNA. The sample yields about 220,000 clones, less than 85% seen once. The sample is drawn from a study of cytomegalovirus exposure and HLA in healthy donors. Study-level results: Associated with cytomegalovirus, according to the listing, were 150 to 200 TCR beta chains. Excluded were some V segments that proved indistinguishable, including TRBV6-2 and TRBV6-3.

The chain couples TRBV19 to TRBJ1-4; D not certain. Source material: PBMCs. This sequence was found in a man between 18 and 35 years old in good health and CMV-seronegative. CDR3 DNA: TGTGCCAGTAGTACCGCCGGAGCAACTAATGAAAAACTGTTTTTT. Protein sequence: CASSTAGATNEKLFF.